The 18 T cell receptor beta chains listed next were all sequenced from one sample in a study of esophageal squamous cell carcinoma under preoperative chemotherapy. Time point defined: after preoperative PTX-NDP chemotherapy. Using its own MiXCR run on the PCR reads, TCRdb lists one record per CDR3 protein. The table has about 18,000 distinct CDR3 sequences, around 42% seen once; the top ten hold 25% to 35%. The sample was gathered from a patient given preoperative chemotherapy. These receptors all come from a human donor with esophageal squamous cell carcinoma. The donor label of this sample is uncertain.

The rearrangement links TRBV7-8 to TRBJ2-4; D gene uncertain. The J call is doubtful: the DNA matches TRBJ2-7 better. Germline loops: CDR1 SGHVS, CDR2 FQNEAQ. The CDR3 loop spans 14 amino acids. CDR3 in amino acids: CASSLGLIGYEQYF. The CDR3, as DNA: TGTGCCAGCAGCTTAGGGCTAATTGGCTACGAGCAGTACTTC.

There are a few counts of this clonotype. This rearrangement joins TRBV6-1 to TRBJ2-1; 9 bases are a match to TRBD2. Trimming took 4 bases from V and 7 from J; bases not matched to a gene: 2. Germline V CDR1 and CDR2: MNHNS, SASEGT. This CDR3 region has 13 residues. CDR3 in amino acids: CASSGTSANEQFF. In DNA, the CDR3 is TGTGCCAGCAGTGGGACTAGCGCGAATGAGCAGTTCTTC.

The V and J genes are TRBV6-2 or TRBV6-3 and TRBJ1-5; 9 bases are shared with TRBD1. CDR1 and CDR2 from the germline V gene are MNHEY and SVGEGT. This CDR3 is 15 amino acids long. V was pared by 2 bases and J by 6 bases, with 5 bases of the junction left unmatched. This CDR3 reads CASSYGQGLSQPQHF. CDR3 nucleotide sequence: TGTGCCAGCAGTTACGGACAGGGGTTAAGTCAGCCCCAGCATTTT.

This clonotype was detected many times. The CDR3, as DNA: TGTGCCAGCAGCTTAGCCGGACAGGCGCTCATGAACACTGAAGCTTTCTTT. This gives the protein CASSLAGQALMNTEAFF. The chain joins TRBV7-3 to TRBJ1-1; 7 bases agree with TRBD1. V gave up 2 bases and J gave up 0 bases; unmatched junction bases: 9. Germline V CDR1 and CDR2: SGHTA, FQGTGA. The CDR3 totals 17 residues. Looking up the rest from reference TRBV7-3 and TRBJ1-1 gives the full variable domain: GAGVSQTPSNKVTEKGKYVELRCDPISGHTALYWYRQSLGQGPEFLIYFQGTGAADDSGLPNDRFFAVRPEGSVSTLKIQRTERGDSAVYLCASSLAGQALMNTEAFFGQGTRLTVV.

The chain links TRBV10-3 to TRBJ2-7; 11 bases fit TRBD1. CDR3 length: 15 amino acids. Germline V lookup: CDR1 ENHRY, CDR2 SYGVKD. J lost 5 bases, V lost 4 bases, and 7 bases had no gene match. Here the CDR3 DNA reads TGTGCCATCAGTGCTTATAGGGGACAGGGGGACGAGCAGTACTTC. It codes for CAISAYRGQGDEQYF.

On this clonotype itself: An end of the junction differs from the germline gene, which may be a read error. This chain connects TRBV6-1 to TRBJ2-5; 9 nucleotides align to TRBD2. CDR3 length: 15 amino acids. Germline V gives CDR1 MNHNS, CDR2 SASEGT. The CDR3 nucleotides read TGTGCCAGCAGAGAAGTAGCGGGGGCCGGGGAGACCCAGTACTTC. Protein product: CASREVAGAGETQYF.

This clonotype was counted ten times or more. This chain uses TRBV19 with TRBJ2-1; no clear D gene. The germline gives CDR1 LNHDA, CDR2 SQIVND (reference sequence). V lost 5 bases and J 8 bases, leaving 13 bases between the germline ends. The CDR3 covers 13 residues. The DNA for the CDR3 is TGTGCCAGTAGTCTTGTCTTTTCCCATGAGCAGTTCTTC. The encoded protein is CASSLVFSHEQFF.

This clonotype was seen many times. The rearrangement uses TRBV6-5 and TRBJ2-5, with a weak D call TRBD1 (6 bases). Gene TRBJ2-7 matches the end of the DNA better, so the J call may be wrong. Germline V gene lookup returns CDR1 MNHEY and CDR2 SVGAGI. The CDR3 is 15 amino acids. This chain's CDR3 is CASSYSVRGDFEQYF. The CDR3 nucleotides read TGTGCCAGCAGTTACTCAGTCAGGGGTGACTTCGAGCAGTACTTC.

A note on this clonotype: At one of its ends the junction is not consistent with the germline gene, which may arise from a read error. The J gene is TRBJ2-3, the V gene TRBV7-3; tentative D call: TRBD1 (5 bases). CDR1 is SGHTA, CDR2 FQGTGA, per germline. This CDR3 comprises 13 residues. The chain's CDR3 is CARGLGNTDTQYF. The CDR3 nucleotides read TGTGCCAGGGGGCTGGGCAACACAGATACGCAGTATTTC.

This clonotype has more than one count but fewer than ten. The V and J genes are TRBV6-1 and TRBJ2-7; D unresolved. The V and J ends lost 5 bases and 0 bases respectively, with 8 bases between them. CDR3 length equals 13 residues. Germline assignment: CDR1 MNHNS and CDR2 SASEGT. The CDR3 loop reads CASSRENSYEQYF. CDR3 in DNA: TGTGCCAGCAGTCGTGAGAACTCCTACGAGCAGTACTTC.

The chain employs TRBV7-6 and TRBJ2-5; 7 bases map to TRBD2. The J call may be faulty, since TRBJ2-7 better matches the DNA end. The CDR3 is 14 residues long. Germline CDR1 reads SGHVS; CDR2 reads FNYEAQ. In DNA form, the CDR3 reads TGTGCCAGCAGCTCAGGGACGGGGGGCTACGAGCAGTACTTC. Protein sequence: CASSSGTGGYEQYF.

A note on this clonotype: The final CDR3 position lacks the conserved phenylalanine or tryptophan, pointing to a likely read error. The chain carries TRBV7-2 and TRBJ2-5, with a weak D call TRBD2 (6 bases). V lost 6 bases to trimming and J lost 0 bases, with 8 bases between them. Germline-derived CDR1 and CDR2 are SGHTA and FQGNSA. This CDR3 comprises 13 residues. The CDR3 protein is CASRREYQETQYS. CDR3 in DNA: TGTGCCAGCAGACGGGAGTACCAAGAGACCCAGTACTCG.

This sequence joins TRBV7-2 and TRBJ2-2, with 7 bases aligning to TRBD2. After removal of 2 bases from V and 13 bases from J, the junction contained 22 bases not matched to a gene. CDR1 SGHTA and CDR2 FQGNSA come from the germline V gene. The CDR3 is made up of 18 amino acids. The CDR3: CASSLKLQRDVCTGALFF. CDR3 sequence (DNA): TGTGCCAGCAGCTTAAAACTTCAGCGGGATGTGTGCACAGGTGCGCTGTTTTTT.

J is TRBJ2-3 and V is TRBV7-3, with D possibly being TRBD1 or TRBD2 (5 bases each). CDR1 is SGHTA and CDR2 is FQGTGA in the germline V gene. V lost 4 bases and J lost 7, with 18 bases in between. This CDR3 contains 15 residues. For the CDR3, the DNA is TGTGCCAGCAGCTCGGGGCTGTGGGCCAAAAATACGCAGTATTTT. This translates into CASSSGLWAKNTQYF.

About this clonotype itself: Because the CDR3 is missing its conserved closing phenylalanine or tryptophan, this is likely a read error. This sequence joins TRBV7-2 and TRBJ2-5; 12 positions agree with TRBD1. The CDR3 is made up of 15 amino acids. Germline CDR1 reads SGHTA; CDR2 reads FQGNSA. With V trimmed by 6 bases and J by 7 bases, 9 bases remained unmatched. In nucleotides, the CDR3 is TGTGCCAGCAGGGGGGGACAGGGGGCGCCAACGACCCAGTACTTG. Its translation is CASRGGQGAPTTQYL.

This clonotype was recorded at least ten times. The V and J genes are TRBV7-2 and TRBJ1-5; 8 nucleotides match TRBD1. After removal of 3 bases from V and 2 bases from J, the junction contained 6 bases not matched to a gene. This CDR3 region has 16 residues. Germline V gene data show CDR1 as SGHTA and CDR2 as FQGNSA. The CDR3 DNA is TGTGCCAGCAGCTTGAGTCCACAGGGGGGCAATCAGCCCCAGCATTTT. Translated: CASSLSPQGGNQPQHF.

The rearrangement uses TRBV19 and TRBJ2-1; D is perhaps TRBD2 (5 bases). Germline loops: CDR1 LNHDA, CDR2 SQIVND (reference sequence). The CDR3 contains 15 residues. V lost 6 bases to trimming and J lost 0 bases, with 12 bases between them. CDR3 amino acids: CASSLSVSSYNEQFF. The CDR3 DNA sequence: TGTGCCAGTAGCCTTAGCGTCTCCTCCTACAATGAGCAGTTCTTC.

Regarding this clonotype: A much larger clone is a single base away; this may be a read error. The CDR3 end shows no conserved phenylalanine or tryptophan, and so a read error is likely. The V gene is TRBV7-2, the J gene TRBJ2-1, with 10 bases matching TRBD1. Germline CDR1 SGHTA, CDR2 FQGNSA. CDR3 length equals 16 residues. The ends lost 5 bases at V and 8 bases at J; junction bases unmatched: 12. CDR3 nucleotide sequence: TGTGCCAGCAGCCCGAGGGGGACAGGGGTAGGCGATGAGCAGTTCTCC. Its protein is CASSPRGTGVGDEQFS.